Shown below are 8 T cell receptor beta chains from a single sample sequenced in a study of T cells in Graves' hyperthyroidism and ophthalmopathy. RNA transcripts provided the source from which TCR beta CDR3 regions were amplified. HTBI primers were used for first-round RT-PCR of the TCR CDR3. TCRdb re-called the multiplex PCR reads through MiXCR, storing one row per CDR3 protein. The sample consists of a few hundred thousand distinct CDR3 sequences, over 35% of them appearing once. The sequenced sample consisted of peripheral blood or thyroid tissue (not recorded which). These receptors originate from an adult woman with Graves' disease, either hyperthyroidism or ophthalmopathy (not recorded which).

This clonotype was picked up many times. CDR3 sequence (DNA): TGTGCCAGCAGCTTGGCCATAGCCACGGAGCTGTTTTTT. As protein: CASSLAIATELFF. V and J are TRBV5-6 and TRBJ2-2, with no clear D. The CDR3 is made up of 13 amino acids. Germline CDR1 and CDR2: SGHDT and YYEEEE. V was pared by 0 bases and J by 10 bases, with 10 bases between.

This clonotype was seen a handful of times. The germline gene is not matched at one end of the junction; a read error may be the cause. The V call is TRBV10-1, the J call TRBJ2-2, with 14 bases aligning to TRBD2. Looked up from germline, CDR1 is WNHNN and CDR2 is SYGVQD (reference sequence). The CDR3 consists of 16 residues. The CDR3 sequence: CASIGRVGTSGSPIVF. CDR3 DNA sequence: TGCGCCAGCATAGGCAGGGTAGGGACTAGCGGGAGCCCCATTGTTTTT.

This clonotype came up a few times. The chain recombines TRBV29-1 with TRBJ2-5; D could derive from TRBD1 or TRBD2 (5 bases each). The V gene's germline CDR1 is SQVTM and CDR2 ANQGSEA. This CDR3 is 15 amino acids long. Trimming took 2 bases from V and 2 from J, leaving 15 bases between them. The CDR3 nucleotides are TGCAGCGTTGAATGGGACGCCATCCCACAAGAGACCCAGTACTTC. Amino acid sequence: CSVEWDAIPQETQYF. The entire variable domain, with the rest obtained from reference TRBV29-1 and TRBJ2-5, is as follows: SAVISQKPSRDICQRGTSLTIQCQVDSQVTMMFWYRQQPGQSLTLIATANQGSEATYESGFVIDKFPISRPNLTFSTLTVSNMSPEDSSIYLCSVEWDAIPQETQYFGPGTRLLVL.

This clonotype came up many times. CDR3 nucleotides: TGTGCCAGTAGCTCGGGACAAGCCCCCCGTGGCACTGAAGCTTTCTTT. Amino acid sequence: CASSSGQAPRGTEAFF. This chain uses TRBV19 with TRBJ1-1, with TRBD1 as a possible D gene (6 bases). There are 16 residues in the CDR3. With 6 bases removed from V and 4 bases from J, the gap between germline ends came to 21 bases. Germline assignment: CDR1 LNHDA and CDR2 SQIVND (reference sequence).

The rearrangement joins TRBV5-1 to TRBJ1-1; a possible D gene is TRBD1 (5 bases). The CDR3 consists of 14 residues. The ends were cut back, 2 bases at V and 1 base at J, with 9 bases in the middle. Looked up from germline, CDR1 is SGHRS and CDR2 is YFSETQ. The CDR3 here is CASSFGAGNTEAFF. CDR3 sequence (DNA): TGCGCCAGCAGCTTCGGGGCAGGGAACACTGAAGCTTTCTTT.

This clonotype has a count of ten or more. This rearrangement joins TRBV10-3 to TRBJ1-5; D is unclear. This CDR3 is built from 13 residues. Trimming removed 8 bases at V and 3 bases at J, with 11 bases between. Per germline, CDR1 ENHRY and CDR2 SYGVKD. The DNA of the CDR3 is TGTGCCATCGGCGAGGCTCTCAATCAGCCCCAGCATTTT. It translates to CAIGEALNQPQHF.

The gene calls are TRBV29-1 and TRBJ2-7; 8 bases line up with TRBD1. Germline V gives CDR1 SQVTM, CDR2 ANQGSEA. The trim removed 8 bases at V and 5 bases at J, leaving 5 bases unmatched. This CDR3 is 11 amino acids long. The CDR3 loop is CSLVQGDEQYF. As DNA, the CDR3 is TGCAGCTTAGTACAGGGGGACGAGCAGTACTTC.

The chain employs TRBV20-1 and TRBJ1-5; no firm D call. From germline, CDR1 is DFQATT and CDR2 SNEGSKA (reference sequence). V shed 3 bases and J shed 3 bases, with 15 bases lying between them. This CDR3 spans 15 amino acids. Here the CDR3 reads CSASLRKGINQPQHF. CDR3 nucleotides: TGCAGTGCTAGTCTCAGAAAGGGAATCAATCAGCCCCAGCATTTT.